A single sample gave rise to the 27 T cell receptor beta chains below, sequenced in a study of T cell responses to AZD1222 COVID-19 vaccine. TCRdb keeps only in-frame clones here, not all; method: immunoSEQ multiplex PCR. Here the sample spans some 62,000 clones, roughly 80% being singletons. This sample comprised peripheral blood, obtained on day 0 of AZD1222 vaccination. Receptors were obtained from an adult in good health.

The chain employs TRBV6-5 and TRBJ1-2; no definite D call. The V gene lost 11 bases and the J gene lost 6 bases, with 13 bases spanning the gap. This CDR3 is built from 11 residues. Looked up from germline, CDR1 is MNHEY and CDR2 is SVGAGI. CDR3 nucleotides: TGTGCCGTGCTGTGGAGTGATGGCTACACCTTC. The encoded protein is CAVLWSDGYTF.

The CDR3 sequence: CASSLKGLAGGKETQYF. In DNA form, the CDR3 reads TGTGCCAGCAGCCTTAAGGGACTAGCGGGGGGTAAAGAGACCCAGTACTTC. The V and J genes are TRBV3-1 (or the pseudogene TRBV3-2) and TRBJ2-5; 15 bases align to TRBD2. V lost 4 bases to trimming and J lost 3 bases; unmatched junction nucleotides: 6. CDR3 length: 17 amino acids. Germline loops: CDR1 LGHDT, CDR2 YNNKEL (reference sequence).

This clone showed up just once. The V call is TRBV6-5, the J call TRBJ1-1; D gene unclear. The CDR3 is made up of 16 amino acids. Trimming left V 0 bases short and J 2 bases short, with 13 bases between. The germline gives CDR1 MNHEY, CDR2 SVGAGI. The CDR3 coding sequence is TGTGCCAGCAGTTACTCTCCCCTTACAGACAACACTGAAGCTTTCTTT. This translates into CASSYSPLTDNTEAFF.

V and J are TRBV12-3 or TRBV12-4 and TRBJ1-2; no firm D call. V was trimmed by 4 bases and J by 8 bases, leaving 8 bases between them. The CDR3 sequence is 11 residues long. The CDR3 DNA sequence: TGTGCCAGCAGTTCCCGGAACGGCTACACCTTC. Translating gives CASSSRNGYTF.

The chain uses TRBV7-6 and TRBJ2-2; 7 nucleotides match TRBD2. The junction had 5 bases not matched to a gene; V was cut back by 5 bases and J by 5 bases. Germline V gene sequence: CDR1 SGHVS, CDR2 FNYEAQ. CDR3 length: 14 amino acids. The CDR3 DNA follows: TGTGCCAGCAGCACGCGGGGGAGTACCGGGGAGCTGTTTTTT. Translating it yields CASSTRGSTGELFF.

V usage is TRBV11-2 and J usage is TRBJ2-7, with 8 bases fitting TRBD1. Germline CDR1 SGHAT, CDR2 FQNNGV. The junction had 4 bases not matched to a gene; V was cut back by 5 bases and J by 4 bases. The CDR3 totals 13 residues. As DNA, the CDR3 is TGTGCCAGCAGCCGTACAGGGGGGTACGAGCAGTACTTC. Protein product: CASSRTGGYEQYF.

V is TRBV4-1 and J is TRBJ2-1; D gene uncertain. Trimming stripped 0 bases from V and 3 bases from J, with 12 bases between. CDR1 and CDR2 (germline): MGHRA, YSYEKL. This CDR3 contains 16 residues. This CDR3 is CASSQEKGPLYNEQFF. The CDR3 coding sequence is TGCGCCAGCAGCCAAGAGAAAGGGCCCCTCTACAATGAGCAGTTCTTC.

The count of this clone is one. The chain employs TRBV11-2 and TRBJ2-1, with 9 bases matching TRBD2. The germline CDR1 and CDR2 sequences are SGHAT and FQNNGV. This CDR3 has 15 amino acids. V gave up 2 bases and J gave up 4 bases; unmatched junction bases: 3. In nucleotides, the CDR3 is TGTGCCAGCAGCTTAAGCGGGGGGACGTACAATGAGCAGTTCTTC. Amino acids: CASSLSGGTYNEQFF.

This clone was picked up a small number of times. The chain links TRBV7-2 to TRBJ1-2; D may be TRBD1 (6 bases). The germline V gene has CDR1 SGHTA and CDR2 FQGNSA. CDR3 length equals 15 residues. The V end lost 1 base, the J end lost 2 bases, and 11 bases lay between the germline ends. As DNA, the CDR3 is TGTGCCAGCAGCTTAGTCCATACAGGGAACTATGGCTACACCTTC. Residues: CASSLVHTGNYGYTF.

V usage is TRBV28 and J usage is TRBJ1-1; TRBD1 is a possible D gene (5 bases). V lost 4 bases and J lost 3, with 12 bases in between. Germline values: CDR1 MDHEN, CDR2 SYDVKM. CDR3 length: 14 residues. CDR3 protein: CASSWDGGDTEAFF. The CDR3 region has the DNA TGTGCCAGCAGTTGGGACGGTGGGGACACTGAAGCTTTCTTT. Based on the CDR3 plus reference TRBV28 and TRBJ1-1, the full variable domain is DVKVTQSSRYLVKRTGEKVFLECVQDMDHENMFWYRQDPGLGLRLIYFSYDVKMKEKGDIPEGYSVSREKKERFSLILESASTNQTSMYLCASSWDGGDTEAFFGQGTRLTVV.

This chain connects TRBV3-1 (or the pseudogene TRBV3-2) to TRBJ2-1; unclear D gene. Trimming cost V 1 base and J 14 bases, with 9 bases left between them. The CDR3 spans 11 residues. Germline-derived CDR1 and CDR2 are LGHDT and YNNKEL (reference sequence). The DNA of the CDR3 is TGTGCCAGCAGCCAAGGGCCGGAAGAGTTCTTC. Protein product: CASSQGPEEFF.

The V call is TRBV28, the J call TRBJ2-6; 10 bases are shared with TRBD1. Germline-derived CDR1 and CDR2 are MDHEN and SYDVKM. The CDR3 spans 19 residues. V trimming: 3 bases; J trimming: 1 base; junction bases outside the gene matches: 9. CDR3 amino acids: CASSLGETGGISGANVLTF. The DNA for the CDR3 is TGTGCCAGCAGTTTGGGAGAGACAGGGGGCATATCTGGGGCCAACGTCCTGACTTTC.

J is TRBJ2-1 and V is TRBV12-3 or TRBV12-4; D remains unclear. The CDR3 is 11 residues long. Trimming removed 1 base from V and 6 bases from J, with 1 base in between. In DNA form, the CDR3 reads TGTGCCAGCAGTTTAGGCAATGAGCAGTTCTTC. Protein sequence: CASSLGNEQFF.

J is TRBJ2-2 and V is TRBV4-1; TRBD2 might be the D (5 bases). The CDR3 runs to 16 residues. Germline V gene sequence: CDR1 MGHRA, CDR2 YSYEKL. Trimming left V 2 bases short and J 1 base short, with 11 bases between. In DNA, the CDR3 is TGCGCCAGCAGCCAACAACCGGGAATGAACACCGGGGAGCTGTTTTTT. Its translation is CASSQQPGMNTGELFF.

The chain joins TRBV7-2 to TRBJ2-3, with D perhaps TRBD2 (6 bases). The germline CDR1 and CDR2 sequences are SGHTA and FQGNSA. The CDR3 extends over 12 amino acids. The germline V and J ends were trimmed by 4 bases and 9 bases, with 11 bases remaining between them. The CDR3, as DNA: TGTGCCAGCAGCTCGGGACTCCAAACGCAGTATTTT. The encoded protein is CASSSGLQTQYF.

This rearrangement joins TRBV5-1 to TRBJ1-1; 7 nucleotides align to TRBD1. The trim removed 1 base at V and 0 bases at J, leaving 3 bases unmatched. This CDR3 comprises 15 residues. Germline V gene data show CDR1 as SGHRS and CDR2 as YFSETQ. The CDR3 bases are TGCGCCAGCAGCTTGATGACAGGGATGAACACTGAAGCTTTCTTT. Translated, it gives CASSLMTGMNTEAFF.

The chain uses TRBV5-4 and TRBJ1-1; possible D gene TRBD1, 6 bases. Germline V gives CDR1 SGHNT, CDR2 YYREEE (reference sequence). The CDR3 has 13 amino acids. The ends were cut back, 1 base at V and 7 bases at J, with 11 bases in the middle. DNA for the CDR3: TGTGCCAGCAGCTTGTCTGGGGGCGTTGAAGCTTTCTTT. Protein: CASSLSGGVEAFF.

The J gene is TRBJ2-7, the V gene TRBV6-2 or TRBV6-3, with D perhaps matching TRBD1 (6 bases). The CDR3 runs 13 residues. Germline V gene lookup returns CDR1 MNHEY and CDR2 SVGEGT. V was clipped by 4 bases and J by 3 bases, with 10 bases between them. For the CDR3, the DNA is TGTGCCAGCAGTTCCACAGGGAACTACGAGCAGTACTTC. It is translated as CASSSTGNYEQYF.

The rearrangement uses TRBV7-9 and TRBJ2-1; D ambiguous. The germline gives CDR1 SEHNR, CDR2 FQNEAQ (reference sequence). The CDR3 length is 13 residues. V lost 1 base and J lost 6, with 7 bases in between. In DNA form, the CDR3 reads TGTGCCAGCAGCTTAGACGGTCCCAATGAGCAGTTCTTC. It encodes CASSLDGPNEQFF.

V gene TRBV7-8 combines with J gene TRBJ1-2, with D maybe TRBD1 (6 bases). CDR3 length: 14 residues. The V end was cut by 4 bases, the J end by 6 bases, with 15 bases between. CDR1 and CDR2 from the germline V gene are SGHVS and FQNEAQ. CDR3 coding DNA: TGTGCCAGCAGCTCAGGCCTACAGGGAAATGGCTACACCTTC. This encodes CASSSGLQGNGYTF.

The rearrangement links TRBV5-1 to TRBJ2-2; D possibly matches TRBD1 or TRBD2 (5 bases each). CDR1 SGHRS and CDR2 YFSETQ come from the germline V gene. The V end lost 0 bases, the J end lost 0 bases, and 9 bases lay between the germline ends. The CDR3 sequence is 16 residues long. CDR3 residues: CASSLVLGPNTGELFF. The CDR3 region has the DNA TGCGCCAGCAGCTTGGTCTTGGGACCGAACACCGGGGAGCTGTTTTTT. The entire variable domain, with the rest obtained from reference TRBV5-1 and TRBJ2-2, is as follows: KAGVTQTPRYLIKTRGQQVTLSCSPISGHRSVSWYQQTPGQGLQFLFEYFSETQRNKGNFPGRFSGRQFSNSRSEMNVSTLELGDSALYLCASSLVLGPNTGELFFGEGSRLTVL.

The chain uses TRBV12-3 or TRBV12-4 and TRBJ2-1, with D uncertain. This CDR3 spans 12 amino acids. Deletions cut 0 bases from V and 7 bases from J, with 4 bases between. CDR3 amino acids: CASSLAKNEQFF. The CDR3 coding sequence is TGTGCCAGCAGTTTAGCTAAGAATGAGCAGTTCTTC.

J is TRBJ2-1 and V is TRBV2, with D possibly being TRBD1 (6 bases). CDR3 length: 14 amino acids. Germline V lookup: CDR1 SNHLY, CDR2 FYNNEI. The V end lost 5 bases, the J end lost 9 bases, and 17 bases lay between the germline ends. In DNA form, the CDR3 reads TGTGCCAGCAGTACCCCGACAGGCCAAGCTGAGCAGTTCTTC. Its protein is CASSTPTGQAEQFF.

V gene TRBV3-1 (or the pseudogene TRBV3-2) combines with J gene TRBJ2-1; D not certain. CDR1 is LGHDT and CDR2 is YNNKEL in the germline V gene (reference sequence). The CDR3 covers 13 residues. The V end was cut by 0 bases, the J end by 7 bases, with 7 bases between. The CDR3 DNA reads as TGTGCCAGCAGCCAAGATCTTGGGAATGAGCAGTTCTTC. Translated, it gives CASSQDLGNEQFF.

The chain couples TRBV7-9 to TRBJ1-5, with D possibly TRBD1 on 5 matching bases. The V and J ends lost 5 bases and 1 base respectively, with 21 bases between them. Looked up from germline, CDR1 is SEHNR and CDR2 is FQNEAQ (reference sequence). This CDR3 region has 18 residues. The CDR3 here is CASSRSPGGLGSNQPQHF. In nucleotides, the CDR3 is TGTGCCAGCAGCCGATCCCCTGGGGGACTGGGGAGCAATCAGCCCCAGCATTTT.

The chain combines TRBV27 with TRBJ1-2, with D unclear. Germline V gene lookup returns CDR1 MNHEY and CDR2 SMNVEV (reference sequence). Deletions cut 0 bases from V and 1 base from J, with 6 bases between. The CDR3 covers 14 residues. CDR3 nucleotides: TGTGCCAGCAGTTTATCAGGGCTTAACTATGGCTACACCTTC. Its translation is CASSLSGLNYGYTF.

The chain couples TRBV5-5 to TRBJ2-1; D is perhaps TRBD1 (5 bases). The CDR3 contains 12 residues. Germline CDR1 reads SGHKS; CDR2 reads YYEKEE (reference sequence). V lost 4 bases to trimming and J lost 5 bases, with 7 bases between them. This CDR3 reads CASSVTDNEQFF. The CDR3 nucleotides read TGTGCCAGCAGCGTGACAGACAATGAGCAGTTCTTC.